This section outlines one T cell receptor beta chain sequence together with its context. The antigen it recognizes is unknown. Nothing much larger sits one base from this clone, and base qualities are not available. This specimen belongs to a study of human T cells and chemical hapten exposure (dated by TCRdb to the early 2020s). Broadly, across the study: The libraries were sequenced as a pool, and the TCR yield per sample differed mostly because of small variations in library volumes within the pool. In alopecia patients, the study followed how the peripheral blood TCR repertoire changed in vivo over primary and secondary sensitization to diphenylcyclopropenone (DPC), a hapten.

The germline V end is reduced by 5 bases and the J end by 8 bases; junction bases left unmatched: 8. The germline V gene supplies CDR1 KGHSH and CDR2 LQKENI. Inclusive of the bounding cysteine and phenylalanine, the CDR3 is 14 residues long. The entry retains the CDR3 DNA only, 42 bases that are in frame from base 1. On the study overall, not on this receptor specifically: Repeated subsampling changed both the strength of the expansion versus patch-test correlation and the threshold at which the correlation became significant. DPC sensitization did not change the number of TCRs with a frequency above 1 in 1000, and there was no evidence of changes in global repertoire structure.

During library preparation, unique molecular identifiers were attached to individual cDNA molecules so that TCRs could be counted quantitatively and reproducibly. From each blood RNA sample, both TCR alpha and TCR beta chains were sequenced. The authors' pipeline ran thus. Samples had a median of roughly 98,000 TCRs, with a range from roughly 23,224 to 700,000. V, J and CDR3 annotation of the TCR reads was performed with the Decombinator software suite. For the PS versus PT1 abundance plots, all samples were subsampled to the same number of TCRs (28,000). TCRs were defined as expanded if absent before sensitization and observed at least eight times at the 2-week time point. Using fastp trimming at Q25 and MiXCR clonotype assembly, TCRdb reanalyzed the public sequencing data and kept in-frame beta chains. Every CDR3 protein is listed once, alongside the most common genes and DNA of its rows. The V and J calls were not made by the authors but by TCRdb's processing. The sample table lists around 120,000 distinct CDR3 sequences, over 7% of them with a count of one. 1.2% to 1.5% of the sample goes to the ten largest clones.

Total RNA was extracted from unfractionated whole blood collected in Tempus Blood RNA tubes. Five or six healthy volunteers were used as TCR sequencing controls and were bled at day 0, 2 weeks and 6 weeks. Sample: whole blood. This TCR derives from a human donor in good health. Some clones in this sample may be carry-over from other donors' samples. Donor details come from another sample of the same person, matched by shared clones. The V and J segments used are TRBV18 and TRBJ2-1; TRBD1 matches 8 bases in the middle. The CDR3 has the sequence CASSSGGQGDEQFF. The DNA is TGTGCCAGCTCATCAGGGGGCCAGGGTGATGAGCAGTTCTTC.